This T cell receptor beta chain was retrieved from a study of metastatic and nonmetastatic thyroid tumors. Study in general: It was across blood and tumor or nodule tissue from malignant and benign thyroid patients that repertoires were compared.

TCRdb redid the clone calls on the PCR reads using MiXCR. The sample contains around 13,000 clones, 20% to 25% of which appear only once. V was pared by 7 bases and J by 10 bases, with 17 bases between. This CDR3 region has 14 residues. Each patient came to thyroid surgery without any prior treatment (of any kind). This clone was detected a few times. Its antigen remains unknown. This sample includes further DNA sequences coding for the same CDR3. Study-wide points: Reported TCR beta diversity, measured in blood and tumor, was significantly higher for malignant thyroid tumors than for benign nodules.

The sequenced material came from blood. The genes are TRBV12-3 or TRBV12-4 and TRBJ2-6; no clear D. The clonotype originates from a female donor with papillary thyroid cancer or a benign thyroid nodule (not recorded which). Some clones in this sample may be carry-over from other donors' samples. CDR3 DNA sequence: TGTGCCAGCACAGTGTGGGAAGGTGCTAACGTCCTGACTTTC. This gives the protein CASTVWEGANVLTF.